The TCR beta chain under discussion was sequenced for a study of T cell responses to AZD1222 COVID-19 vaccine. Overall study context: Pooling was applied to second doses at about 4 or about 12 weeks. The study's findings and limits: Receipt of two AZD1222 doses was followed by a rise in Spike-specific TCR breadth and depth. As reported, nearly half of all spike-specific TCRs target variant regions that are unmutated. Females made up more of the donors, who were largely white British, and clonal diversity may have come out too low.

The germline gives CDR1 SGDLS, CDR2 YYNGEE. The CDR3 totals 15 residues. Trimming pared 0 bases from V and 5 bases from J, leaving 11 bases between. About this clone: The antigen is not known.

The repertoire was sequenced with immunoSEQ multiplex PCR; TCRdb's copy has only in-frame clones and lacks some. The data hold over 100,000 clones, with roughly 89% observed a single time. The source was peripheral blood, collected on day 0 of AZD1222 vaccination. The receptor was isolated from an adult in good health. V and J are TRBV9 and TRBJ2-2; D is ambiguous. The CDR3 DNA is TGTGCCAGCAGCGTAGCGGCATCTCGGACCGGGGAGCTGTTTTTT. Residues: CASSVAASRTGELFF.